This TCR beta chain was documented in a study of blood T cell repertoires in COVID-19. Turning to the study itself: COVID-19 samples from acute and convalescent phases originated in the United States, Italy and Spain. T cells, B-cell-depleted T cells, or PBMCs provided the cDNA or gDNA that served as material.

Authors' analysis steps: Estimation of nucleated cell counts relied on the amplification of reference gene primers. Some clones are missing from TCRdb's copy, which holds only in-frame ones; the method was immunoSEQ multiplex PCR. V and J calls plus clone size are reproduced from that table; the DNA served to infer D and trimming. The sample contains under 300,000 clones, 83% of which appear only once. Trimming stripped 5 bases from V and 2 bases from J, with 9 bases between. The CDR3 runs to 13 residues. Germline loops: CDR1 SSHAT, CDR2 FNYEAQ (reference sequence). V gene TRBV7-7 combines with J gene TRBJ2-5; the D gene is possibly TRBD1 (5 bases). The sequenced sample was peripheral blood. The TCR was taken from a woman aged 45-65 years who had recovered from COVID-19. The CDR3 coding sequence is TGTGCCAGCAGCCGTGACAGACAAGAGACCCAGTACTTC. Its translation is CASSRDRQETQYF.